The 32 T cell receptor beta chains below were found in one sample sequenced in a study of blood T cell repertoires in COVID-19. The table came from immunoSEQ multiplex PCR; TCRdb's copy has only in-frame clones and leaves some out. The sample has 310,000 or so clones; roughly 90% are singletons. Sequencing was done on a sample of PBMCs or T cells enriched from blood (not recorded which). The source of these receptors is a woman between 18 and 29 years old who had recovered from COVID-19.

This chain uses TRBV19 with TRBJ1-6, with 8 bases aligning to TRBD1. The CDR3 extends over 13 amino acids. V shed 5 bases, J shed 6 bases, and the junction held 0 bases outside the gene matches. The germline V gene encodes CDR1 LNHDA and CDR2 SQIVND (reference sequence). The CDR3 loop is CASSGQGNSPLHF. In DNA, the CDR3 is TGTGCCAGTAGTGGACAGGGTAATTCACCCCTCCACTTT.

The chain is built from TRBV27 and TRBJ2-3, with D perhaps TRBD2 (5 bases). Looked up from germline, CDR1 is MNHEY and CDR2 is SMNVEV (reference sequence). Between the trimmed V and J ends, which lost 2 bases and 3 bases, there was a span of 12 bases. The CDR3 contains 15 residues. The CDR3 sequence is CASSLGGRRTDTQYF. CDR3 DNA sequence: TGTGCCAGCAGTTTAGGTGGGAGAAGGACAGATACGCAGTATTTT.

The chain uses TRBV6-1 and TRBJ2-3; TRBD1 is a possible D gene (5 bases). Germline assignment: CDR1 MNHNS and CDR2 SASEGT. The CDR3 runs 15 residues. Trimming pared 3 bases from V and 3 bases from J, leaving 13 bases between. The CDR3 coding sequence is TGTGCCAGCAGTGATCTGGGGCAGGGAACAGATACGCAGTATTTT. It codes for CASSDLGQGTDTQYF.

The V gene is TRBV9, the J gene TRBJ1-3, with a possible D match to TRBD1 (6 bases). This CDR3 contains 18 residues. Trimming removed 0 bases from V and 0 bases from J, with 16 bases in between. Germline V gives CDR1 SGDLS, CDR2 YYNGEE. The CDR3 here is CASSVEPGGGYSGNTIYF. The CDR3 DNA reads TGTGCCAGCAGCGTAGAACCGGGTGGGGGCTACTCTGGAAACACCATATATTTT.

The chain has TRBV27 and TRBJ1-1; 7 nucleotides agree with TRBD1. This CDR3 has 16 residues. V dropped 6 bases and J dropped 4; count of bases not matched to a gene: 14. Germline V gives CDR1 MNHEY, CDR2 SMNVEV (reference sequence). CDR3 bases: TGTGCCAGCAGGCGAAAAGACAGGGACTTAGGCACTGAAGCTTTCTTT. This gives the protein CASRRKDRDLGTEAFF.

The chain joins TRBV5-1 to TRBJ1-4; 7 positions agree with TRBD1. The CDR3 runs 17 residues. The germline CDR1 and CDR2 sequences are SGHRS and YFSETQ. Germline trimming cut 3 bases from V and 6 bases from J; bases unmatched to any gene: 14. CDR3 residues: CASSSGLRQGDYEKLFF. As DNA, the CDR3 is TGCGCCAGCAGCTCTGGGCTACGACAGGGTGATTATGAAAAACTGTTTTTT.

The chain employs TRBV28 and TRBJ1-2; tentative D call: TRBD1 (5 bases). The V gene lost 2 bases and the J gene lost 3 bases, with 10 bases spanning the gap. There are 14 residues in the CDR3. Germline loops: CDR1 MDHEN, CDR2 SYDVKM. The CDR3 DNA reads TGTGCCAGCAGTTTAGTAGGGGTGCACTATGGCTACACCTTC. Translation gives CASSLVGVHYGYTF.

J is TRBJ1-1 and V is TRBV7-3, with a weak D call TRBD1 (5 bases). V was shortened by 5 bases and J by 0 bases, with 13 bases between the two germline ends. The CDR3 spans 15 residues. In germline, CDR1 is SGHTA, CDR2 FQGTGA. The CDR3 sequence is CASSPGGGMNTEAFF. As DNA, the CDR3 is TGTGCCAGCAGCCCCGGGGGAGGGATGAACACTGAAGCTTTCTTT.

V usage is TRBV5-5 and J usage is TRBJ2-1, with 8 positions matching TRBD1. CDR3 size: 16 residues. CDR1 is SGHKS and CDR2 is YYEKEE in the germline V gene (reference sequence). Trimming at V came to 1 base and at J to 1 base, leaving 4 bases not matched to a gene. CDR3 nucleotide sequence: TGTGCCAGCAGCTTGAGGCAGGGGGCTTCCTACAATGAGCAGTTCTTC. Encoded protein: CASSLRQGASYNEQFF.

This rearrangement joins TRBV3-1 (or the pseudogene TRBV3-2) to TRBJ2-5; a possible D gene is TRBD2 (5 bases). There are 13 residues in the CDR3. The germline CDR1 and CDR2 sequences are LGHDT and YNNKEL (reference sequence). Deletions cut 10 bases from V and 5 bases from J, with 17 bases between. In DNA form, the CDR3 reads TGTGCCACAGCGGTAGACTTAGAGGAGACCCAGTACTTC. Its translation: CATAVDLEETQYF.

V and J are TRBV18 and TRBJ1-6; possibly TRBD1 for D (6 bases). V lost 2 bases, J lost 7 bases, and 12 bases lay in between. The CDR3 consists of 15 residues. The germline CDR1 and CDR2 sequences are KGHSH and LQKENI. In DNA, the CDR3 is TGTGCCAGCTCACCAATCGCAGGGGTGAATTCACCCCTCCACTTT. It is translated as CASSPIAGVNSPLHF.

The J gene is TRBJ1-1, the V gene TRBV24-1; unclear D gene. CDR1 is KGHDR and CDR2 is SFDVKD in the germline V gene. V was shortened by 9 bases and J by 1 base, with 14 bases between the two germline ends. The CDR3 has 14 amino acids. The CDR3 bases are TGTGCCACCCGCGGGTCACTATCGAACACTGAAGCTTTCTTT. As protein: CATRGSLSNTEAFF.

The rearrangement uses TRBV7-3 and TRBJ2-5, with D possibly TRBD2 on 6 matching bases. This CDR3 is built from 14 residues. Germline CDR1 SGHTA, CDR2 FQGTGA. V dropped 5 bases and J dropped 0 bases, with 10 bases sitting between them. The CDR3 reads CASSPSGDQETQYF. CDR3 nucleotide sequence: TGTGCCAGCAGCCCCTCGGGGGACCAAGAGACCCAGTACTTC.

This sequence joins TRBV23-1 and TRBJ2-5, with 12 positions matching TRBD2. TRBV23-1 is an open reading frame whose function is uncertain. The CDR3 sequence is 15 residues long. Unmatched junction bases numbered 1, after V lost 2 bases and J lost 3 bases. For the CDR3, the DNA is TGCGCCAGCAGTCAAGGACTAGCGGGGAAAGAGACCCAGTACTTC. The encoded protein is CASSQGLAGKETQYF.

The chain carries TRBV11-2 and TRBJ2-1, with 8 nucleotides matching TRBD1. The CDR3 has 16 amino acids. The V and J ends lost 3 bases and 6 bases, in that order; junction bases with no gene match: 10. Germline CDR1 reads SGHAT; CDR2 reads FQNNGV. The CDR3 DNA reads as TGTGCCAGCAGCTTCAACATCGGGACAGGCGCCAATGAGCAGTTCTTC. This gives the protein CASSFNIGTGANEQFF.

The V and J genes are TRBV6-5 and TRBJ1-3; TRBD1 matches at 7 bases. This CDR3 has 14 amino acids. In germline, CDR1 is MNHEY, CDR2 SVGAGI. V trimming: 6 bases; J trimming: 9 bases; junction bases outside the gene matches: 11. In nucleotides, the CDR3 is TGTGCCAGCAGGCCGGACACCTCAGGGGGCACCATATATTTT. This codes for CASRPDTSGGTIYF.

The CDR3 DNA sequence: TGTGCCAGCAAGTATAGGGGGCTCACAGATACGCAGTATTTT. This codes for CASKYRGLTDTQYF. The chain joins TRBV6-5 to TRBJ2-3; TRBD1 aligns across 7 bases. The CDR3 has 14 amino acids. V gave up 7 bases and J gave up 2 bases; unmatched junction bases: 6. The germline V gene encodes CDR1 MNHEY and CDR2 SVGAGI.

CDR3 protein: CASSLSLGDSSYEQYF. The CDR3 coding sequence is TGTGCCAGCAGCTTAAGTCTCGGGGACAGTTCCTACGAGCAGTACTTC. The V and J genes are TRBV13 and TRBJ2-7; 7 bases are shared with TRBD1. The CDR3 covers 16 residues. V was pared by 2 bases and J by 1 base, with 8 bases of the junction left unmatched. Per the germline V gene, CDR1 is PRHDT and CDR2 is FYEKMQ (reference sequence).

J is TRBJ1-2 and V is TRBV5-1; TRBD1 is a possible D gene (5 bases). The CDR3 has 11 amino acids. In germline, CDR1 is SGHRS, CDR2 YFSETQ. Trimming took 0 bases from V and 10 from J, leaving 7 bases between them. Here the CDR3 reads CASSLEGVYTF. The DNA for the CDR3 is TGCGCCAGCAGCTTGGAAGGGGTCTACACCTTC. The variable domain in full, completed from reference TRBV5-1 and TRBJ1-2, reads KAGVTQTPRYLIKTRGQQVTLSCSPISGHRSVSWYQQTPGQGLQFLFEYFSETQRNKGNFPGRFSGRQFSNSRSEMNVSTLELGDSALYLCASSLEGVYTFGSGTRLTVV.

The chain has TRBV11-2 and TRBJ2-3; a possible D gene is TRBD2 (6 bases). Germline values: CDR1 SGHAT, CDR2 FQNNGV. This CDR3 comprises 13 residues. Trimming stripped 0 bases from V and 6 bases from J, with 7 bases between. The CDR3: CASSLDREDTQYF. In DNA form, the CDR3 reads TGTGCCAGCAGCTTAGATCGGGAGGATACGCAGTATTTT.

The V gene is TRBV4-2, the J gene TRBJ2-5; 8 bases map to TRBD2. V gave up 2 bases and J gave up 3 bases; unmatched junction bases: 5. Germline assignment: CDR1 LGHNA and CDR2 YNFKEQ. This CDR3 is built from 15 residues. In nucleotides, the CDR3 is TGTGCCAGCAGCCAACCGGGGGGGGGCGAAGAGACCCAGTACTTC. Its translation: CASSQPGGGEETQYF.

The J gene is TRBJ2-1, the V gene TRBV5-4; maybe TRBD1 (6 bases). Trimming removed 1 base at V and 4 bases at J, with 12 bases between. CDR3 length: 15 amino acids. Germline V CDR1 and CDR2: SGHNT, YYREEE (reference sequence). The CDR3 sequence is CASSLPTGTYNEQFF. The CDR3 nucleotides read TGTGCCAGCAGCTTGCCCACCGGGACATACAATGAGCAGTTCTTC.

The chain is built from TRBV6-4 and TRBJ1-2; tentatively, D is TRBD1 (5 bases). CDR3 length: 15 amino acids. The V and J ends lost 2 bases and 1 base respectively, with 11 bases between them. Germline CDR1 and CDR2: MRHNA and SNTAGT. The CDR3 nucleotides are TGTGCCAGCAGTGACAAAGGACACTTTAACTATGGCTACACCTTC. This encodes CASSDKGHFNYGYTF.

As regards this clone: Germline is not matched at one junction end, which may reflect a read error. This sequence joins TRBV3-1 (or the pseudogene TRBV3-2) and TRBJ1-2, with D hard to call. This CDR3 is built from 14 residues. Germline CDR1 is LGHDT and CDR2 is YNNKEL (reference sequence). CDR3 DNA sequence: TGTGCCAGCAACCAAGGTTCGTTTGAGTCTGGCTACACCTTC. This encodes CASNQGSFESGYTF.

V and J are TRBV29-1 and TRBJ1-2; TRBD1 is a possible D gene (5 bases). The CDR3 covers 14 residues. V was shortened by 7 bases and J by 4 bases, with 19 bases between the two germline ends. Germline lookup yields CDR1 SQVTM and CDR2 ANQGSEA. This CDR3 is CSGGLGADGYGYTF. CDR3 coding DNA: TGCAGCGGGGGGTTAGGGGCGGACGGCTATGGCTACACCTTC.

This clone was seen a handful of times. The chain combines TRBV13 with TRBJ1-6; a weak D match, TRBD1 (6 bases). Deletions cut 5 bases from V and 5 bases from J, with 13 bases between. This CDR3 has 15 amino acids. Per germline, CDR1 PRHDT and CDR2 FYEKMQ (reference sequence). CDR3 nucleotides: TGTGCCAGCAGCGAGACAGGATTTGATAATTCACCCCTCCACTTT. As protein: CASSETGFDNSPLHF.

This clone was counted between two and nine times. J is TRBJ2-2 and V is TRBV7-3; no reliable D call. The V end was cut by 3 bases, the J end by 4 bases, with 3 bases between. Germline V lookup: CDR1 SGHTA, CDR2 FQGTGA. The CDR3 is 12 amino acids. The CDR3 nucleotides are TGTGCCAGCAGCTTCATCACCGGGGAGCTGTTTTTT. It specifies CASSFITGELFF.

The rearrangement joins TRBV9 to TRBJ2-7; a possible D gene is TRBD2 (5 bases). This CDR3 region has 14 residues. Trimming cost V 3 bases and J 7 bases, with 17 bases left between them. The germline CDR1 and CDR2 sequences are SGDLS and YYNGEE. The CDR3 DNA reads TGTGCCAGCAGCGGCCGGTTCCCCGCGGGTGAGCAGTACTTC. As protein: CASSGRFPAGEQYF.

This clone appeared once. The V and J genes are TRBV7-5 and TRBJ1-5; the DNA was not compared with TRBD1, the D call given in the table. TRBV7-5 is a known pseudogene. The CDR3 sequence is 17 residues long. The CDR3 is CARSLDPGQLSNQPQHF. The DNA for the CDR3 is TGTGCCAGAAGCTTAGACCCTGGACAGCTTAGCAATCAGCCCCAGCATTTT.

This clone was counted a single time. The identical CDR3 is also encoded by other nucleotide sequences in the sample. The rearrangement uses TRBV15 and TRBJ1-3; no clear D gene. Germline-derived CDR1 and CDR2 are LNHNV and YYDKDF (reference sequence). Deletions cut 0 bases from V and 2 bases from J, with 8 bases between. This CDR3 comprises 15 residues. CDR3 sequence (DNA): TGTGCCACCAGCAGAGATCCGGGTGCTGGAAACACCATATATTTT. Encoded protein: CATSRDPGAGNTIYF.

This rearrangement joins TRBV9 to TRBJ2-1; tentatively, D is TRBD2 (7 bases). Looked up from germline, CDR1 is SGDLS and CDR2 is YYNGEE. The CDR3 has 15 amino acids. The V and J ends lost 3 bases and 9 bases respectively, with 19 bases between them. CDR3 in amino acids: CASSAQGGGLGEQFF. CDR3 DNA: TGTGCCAGCAGCGCACAGGGAGGGGGGCTAGGTGAGCAGTTCTTC.

CDR3 sequence: CASGCGPTLSEKLFF. CDR3 nucleotide sequence: TGTGCTAGTGGATGTGGCCCCACATTATCTGAAAAACTGTTTTTT. The V gene is TRBV12-5, the J gene TRBJ1-4; no clear D. Trimming shortened V by 6 bases and J by 7 bases, and 18 bases separated the two germline ends. The CDR3 has 15 amino acids. The V gene's germline CDR1 is LGHNT and CDR2 FRNRAP.